This is a list of T cell receptor beta chains from one sample in a study of blood T cell repertoires in COVID-19. This table comes from immunoSEQ multiplex PCR, and its TCRdb copy is limited to in-frame clones, with some not included. The sample carries 30,000 to 40,000 clones, 80% recorded once. The sequenced sample was peripheral blood. Receptors were obtained from a woman between 70 and 85 years old with acute or convalescent COVID-19. CDR3s include the opening cysteine and the closing phenylalanine or tryptophan. D genes are given only for firm matches. Clone size is shown for a subset of rows, as once, few, many or a class of expanded clone.

>.|.|TRBV10-3|TRBJ2-1
TGTGCCATCTACCGGACTTCCAACAATGAGCAGTTCTTC
CAIYRTSNNEQFF
>.|.|TRBV5-1|TRBJ2-7
TGCGCCAGCAGCTTGGGGTCGTCAGGGACCTACGAGCAGTACTTC
CASSLGSSGTYEQYF
>TRBD1|once|TRBV12-3/TRBV12-4|TRBJ1-5
TGTGCCAGCAGCCGACAGGGAATGTCCCAGCATTTT
CASSRQGMSQHF
>TRBD2|once|TRBV20-1|TRBJ2-3
TGCAGTGCTAGTAACGCGGGAGAAGGAGGAGATACGCAGTATTTT
CSASNAGEGGDTQYF
>.|.|TRBV5-6|TRBJ1-2
TGTGCCAGCAGCCCCACATCGACTACCGACTATGGCTACACCTTC
CASSPTSTTDYGYTF
>TRBD2|.|TRBV7-9|TRBJ2-2
TGTGCCAGCAGCAAGCAGGGGACTAGCGGCACCGGGGAGCTGTTTTTT
CASSKQGTSGTGELFF
>TRBD2|.|TRBV5-1|TRBJ2-1
TGCGCCAGCAGGGAGCTAGCGGGGTCGAAACCCTACAATGAGCAGTTCTTC
CASRELAGSKPYNEQFF
>TRBD2|.|TRBV19|TRBJ2-3
TGTGCCAGTAGCCCTGAGGGGGCGGGAGGGCGTACGCAGTATTTT
CASSPEGAGGRTQYF
>TRBD2|once|TRBV18|TRBJ2-3
TGTGCCAGCTCGTACGACTTCGACGGTCCCGGGGGGGCCGAGGAAGATACGCAGTATTTT
CASSYDFDGPGGAEEDTQYF
>TRBD1|.|TRBV6-5|TRBJ1-1
TGTGCCAGCAGTCGGACAGGGGGGAACACTGAAGCTTTCTTT
CASSRTGGNTEAFF
>.|.|TRBV24-1|TRBJ2-1
TGTGCCACCAGTGGGGGGGTAGCGGACTCCTACAATGAGCAGTTCTTC
CATSGGVADSYNEQFF
>.|.|TRBV5-1|TRBJ1-1
TGCGCCAGCAGCTCCTCTCCCGGCAGGGGGAACACTGAAGCTTTCTTT
CASSSSPGRGNTEAFF
>TRBD1|.|TRBV3-1/TRBV3-2|TRBJ1-2
TGTGCCAGCAGCCCCCGCTCTCTGGGACTAGAGAGGGGGCGAGGGGCCTCAACTCTCTATGGCTACACCTTC
CASSPRSLGLERGRGASTLYGYTF
>.|.|TRBV18|TRBJ2-5
TGTGCCAGCTCACTATGGGAGCAAGAGACCCAGTACTTC
CASSLWEQETQYF
>.|medium-sized|TRBV27|TRBJ2-1
TGTGCCAGCAGTTTATCGATGACTACTCTGTTCTACAATGAGCAGTTCTTC
CASSLSMTTLFYNEQFF
>TRBD2|.|TRBV11-3|TRBJ2-5
TGTGCCAGCAGCTTAGGCCGAGCGGGAGGACAAGAGACCCAGTACTTC
CASSLGRAGGQETQYF
>.|.|TRBV20-1|TRBJ2-3
TGCAGTGAGGGGGCAGATACGCAGTATTTT
CSEGADTQYF
>TRBD1|once|TRBV4-1|TRBJ2-5
TGCGCCAGCAGCCCAATACAGGGGGCCGCAGAGACCCAGTACTTC
CASSPIQGAAETQYF
>TRBD1|.|TRBV27|TRBJ2-7
TGTGCCAGCTCAGACAGGGACTACGAGCAGTACTTC
CASSDRDYEQYF
>TRBD2|.|TRBV28|TRBJ2-1
TGTGCCAGCAGAAAATTCGTAGCGGGAGGGTACAATGAGCAGTTCTTC
CASRKFVAGGYNEQFF
>TRBD1|.|TRBV4-2|TRBJ1-1
TGTGCCAGCAGCCAAGAACCCAGGGGACAGGGAGGAACTGAAGCTTTCTTT
CASSQEPRGQGGTEAFF
>TRBD1|.|TRBV25-1|TRBJ1-2
TGTGCCAGCAGTGAGGGACAGGGTATTCATGGCTACACCTTC
CASSEGQGIHGYTF
>.|.|TRBV6-5|TRBJ2-1
TGTGCCAGCAGATGGGGCCACTACAATGAGCAGTTCTTC
CASRWGHYNEQFF
>.|.|TRBV18|TRBJ1-2
TGTGCCAGCTCACCTTCCGGGGAGGGCTACACCTTC
CASSPSGEGYTF
>.|.|TRBV18|TRBJ2-7
TGTGCCAGCTCACCACCCACAAACGCCTACGAGCAGTACTTC
CASSPPTNAYEQYF
>TRBD2|.|TRBV27|TRBJ2-1
TGTGCCAGCGGGCTAGCCACTAGCGGTGAGCAGTTCTTC
CASGLATSGEQFF
>TRBD1|.|TRBV3-1/TRBV3-2|TRBJ2-7
TGTGCCAGCAGCCCCAGGACAGGGATGTACGAGCAGTACTTC
CASSPRTGMYEQYF
>.|.|TRBV19|TRBJ1-1
TGTGCCAGTAGTATGAGCCGGGACTTAATTTCGGGAGCTTTCTTT
CASSMSRDLISGAFF
>.|.|TRBV19|TRBJ2-1
TGTGCCAGTAGTCGCGAGGGGGCCTACAATGAGCAGTTCTTC
CASSREGAYNEQFF
>TRBD2|once|TRBV11-2|TRBJ2-3
TGTGCCAGCAGCTTAGCCACTAGCGGGAGGACAGATACGCAGTATTTT
CASSLATSGRTDTQYF
>TRBD1|.|TRBV3-1/TRBV3-2|TRBJ2-5
TGTGCCAGCAGCCCCCGGTTGACAGGGACAGAGACCCAGTACTTC
CASSPRLTGTETQYF
>.|.|TRBV6-5|TRBJ1-5
TGTGCCAGCGGCCGGGATTGGAATCAGCCCCAGCATTTT
CASGRDWNQPQHF
>.|.|TRBV27|TRBJ1-3
TGTGCCAGCAGCCAAAACAGGGTCGGAAACACCATATATTTT
CASSQNRVGNTIYF
>.|few|TRBV10-2|TRBJ1-5
TGCGCCAGCAGTGAGTCGGGAGTCAATCAGCCCCAGCATTTT
CASSESGVNQPQHF
>.|.|TRBV5-4|TRBJ2-1
TGTGCCAGCAGCTCCCCAGGGGATTTTGGGGGGCAGTTCTTC
CASSSPGDFGGQFF
>TRBD1|.|TRBV5-1|TRBJ2-2
TGCGCCAGCAGCTTGGCAGGGGGTAGCACCGGGGAGCTGTTTTTT
CASSLAGGSTGELFF
>TRBD2|.|TRBV3-1/TRBV3-2|TRBJ2-7
TGTGCCAGCAGCCAGCGGGAGTTCGAGCAGTACTTC
CASSQREFEQYF
>TRBD1|.|TRBV28|TRBJ2-4
TGTGCCAGCAGTCCTCCCGGACAGGGAGTCGTCAAAAACATTCAGTACTTC
CASSPPGQGVVKNIQYF
>.|.|TRBV27|TRBJ2-2
TGTGCCAGCAGTTTATCGATAGCCGGGGAGCTGTTTTTT
CASSLSIAGELFF
>TRBD1|.|TRBV5-6|TRBJ2-5
TGTGCCAGCAGCTTCGGGACAGGGAGGTCCCAGTACTTC
CASSFGTGRSQYF
>.|once|TRBV9|TRBJ2-1
TGTGCCAGCAGTGGTATAGAATACAATGAGCAGTTCTTC
CASSGIEYNEQFF
>TRBD1|.|TRBV4-1|TRBJ2-7
TGCGCCAGCAGCCAGGGGACAGGGATTTACGAGCAGTACTTC
CASSQGTGIYEQYF
>.|.|TRBV28|TRBJ1-4
TGTGCCAGCAGTTTTATTGCGACTAATGAAAAACTGTTTTTT
CASSFIATNEKLFF
>TRBD2|.|TRBV5-4|TRBJ2-7
TGTGCCAGCAGCTTAGGAGGGAGGGGTTCCATTTCGGGCGAGCAGTACTTC
CASSLGGRGSISGEQYF
>TRBD1|.|TRBV18|TRBJ1-1
TGTGCCAGCTCACCGTCCGGGACAGTTGAAGCTTTCTTT
CASSPSGTVEAFF
>.|.|TRBV5-1|TRBJ1-5
TGCGCCAGCAGCTGGGACGGGACTCTCAATCAGCCCCAGCATTTT
CASSWDGTLNQPQHF
>.|.|TRBV4-2|TRBJ2-7
TGTGCCAGCAGCCAAGAATGGAACACGGGGTCCTACGAGCAGTACTTC
CASSQEWNTGSYEQYF
>.|.|TRBV5-1|TRBJ2-7
TGCGCCAGCAGCTTGTCTGGGCTGTCCTACGAGCAGTACTTC
CASSLSGLSYEQYF
>TRBD1|.|TRBV6-4|TRBJ1-5
TGTGCCAGCAGTCCGACAGGGGATAGCAATCAGCCCCAGCATTTT
CASSPTGDSNQPQHF
>TRBD2|.|TRBV6-6|TRBJ2-7
TGTGCCAGCATTAGCGGGGCATTCGACGAGCAGTACTTC
CASISGAFDEQYF